The 23 T cell receptor beta chains below come from one sample, sequenced in a study of shared clonotypes between healthy human individuals. Profiled with immunoSEQ multiplex PCR; TCRdb holds only in-frame clones, not every one. The data show under 300,000 clones, about 69% seen once. The sample taken for sequencing was memory CD4+ T cells sorted from blood. The subset here: CD45RA-negative fraction. All receptors derive from a young man in good health.

The gene calls are TRBV28 and TRBJ1-5; no clear D gene. Trimming took 2 bases from V and 5 from J, leaving 13 bases between them. Per the germline V gene, CDR1 is MDHEN and CDR2 is SYDVKM. The CDR3 covers 15 residues. In nucleotides, the CDR3 is TGTGCCAGCAGTTTAATCAGGCGGGATGATCAGCCCCAGCATTTT. This codes for CASSLIRRDDQPQHF.

The chain links TRBV28 to TRBJ2-3; 10 positions agree with TRBD2. The J segment lost 0 bases and the V segment lost 5 bases, leaving 8 bases of the junction unmatched. CDR3 length equals 17 residues. Germline values: CDR1 MDHEN, CDR2 SYDVKM. The CDR3 DNA reads TGTGCCAGCAGTCTTCGGACTAGCGGCAGTAGCACAGATACGCAGTATTTT. Its protein is CASSLRTSGSSTDTQYF.

V is TRBV5-1 and J is TRBJ2-3; 7 bases align to TRBD1. Germline assignment: CDR1 SGHRS and CDR2 YFSETQ. The CDR3 loop spans 15 amino acids. V was pared by 5 bases and J by 2 bases, with 8 bases of the junction left unmatched. CDR3 in amino acids: CASSNPGQTTDTQYF. CDR3 coding DNA: TGCGCCAGCAGTAATCCGGGACAGACCACAGATACGCAGTATTTT.

The V gene is TRBV27, the J gene TRBJ2-1; TRBD2 matches 15 bases. The germline CDR1 and CDR2 sequences are MNHEY and SMNVEV (reference sequence). J gave up 1 base and V 5 bases, and 3 bases lay outside the gene matches. This CDR3 region has 17 residues. The CDR3 bases are TGTGCCAGCAGTATCGGACTAGCGGGAGGGTCCTACAATGAGCAGTTCTTC. Amino acids: CASSIGLAGGSYNEQFF.

V and J are TRBV5-8 and TRBJ2-7; 9 nucleotides line up with TRBD1. The CDR3 has 18 residues. V shed 1 base, J shed 2 bases, and the junction held 13 bases outside the gene matches. Germline values: CDR1 SGHTS, CDR2 YDEGEE. The CDR3 DNA reads as TGTGCCAGCAGCTTGAAGTACGTTGGGACAGGGTCAGCCTACGAGCAGTACTTC. Its protein is CASSLKYVGTGSAYEQYF.

This sequence joins TRBV5-4 and TRBJ2-3; the D is unclear. Trimming shortened V by 0 bases and J by 6 bases, and 8 bases separated the two germline ends. This CDR3 is 13 amino acids long. Germline V gene lookup returns CDR1 SGHNT and CDR2 YYREEE (reference sequence). The CDR3 bases are TGTGCCAGCAGCTTGGCCCAAGGGGATACGCAGTATTTT. Its protein product is CASSLAQGDTQYF.

Only a few counts were recorded for this clone. This chain connects TRBV29-1 to TRBJ2-3; 8 nucleotides align to TRBD1. CDR3 length equals 12 residues. Germline V gives CDR1 SQVTM, CDR2 ANQGSEA. V lost 3 bases, J lost 5 bases, and 1 base stayed unmatched. The CDR3 DNA reads TGCAGCGTTGACACAGGGGGAGATACGCAGTATTTT. It translates to CSVDTGGDTQYF.

The rearrangement links TRBV7-2 to TRBJ1-1; no definite D call. Trimming left V 1 base short and J 2 bases short, with 17 bases between. This CDR3 is 17 amino acids long. Germline V gene lookup returns CDR1 SGHTA and CDR2 FQGNSA. The CDR3 DNA is TGTGCCAGCAGCTTAGACCGAGGGCACTTACAAAACACTGAAGCTTTCTTT. It yields the protein CASSLDRGHLQNTEAFF.

The sample holds one count of this clone. V gene TRBV10-1 combines with J gene TRBJ2-3, with 7 bases identical to TRBD2. The V segment lost 6 bases and the J segment 5 bases; nucleotides outside the gene matches: 8. The CDR3 contains 14 residues. Germline-derived CDR1 and CDR2 are WNHNN and SYGVQD (reference sequence). The chain's CDR3 is CASSRGGSQDTQYF. CDR3 coding DNA: TGCGCCAGCAGCCGGGGCGGGAGTCAAGATACGCAGTATTTT.

The chain uses TRBV28 and TRBJ1-5; D gene unclear. V was shortened by 5 bases and J by 3 bases, with 23 bases between the two germline ends. This CDR3 is 18 amino acids long. Germline V lookup: CDR1 MDHEN, CDR2 SYDVKM. The CDR3 loop reads CASSPSTGRRAYNQPQHF. CDR3 in DNA: TGTGCCAGCAGTCCATCAACTGGGAGACGGGCCTACAATCAGCCCCAGCATTTT.

The chain links TRBV7-7 to TRBJ2-2; 15 bases are a match to TRBD2. Trimming removed 5 bases from V and 6 bases from J; junction bases left unmatched: 4. CDR1 SSHAT and CDR2 FNYEAQ come from the germline V gene (reference sequence). The CDR3 has 16 amino acids. Here the CDR3 reads CASSRGLAGGSGELFF. The CDR3 bases are TGTGCCAGCAGCCGGGGACTAGCGGGAGGTTCCGGGGAGCTGTTTTTT.

This clone was recorded at least ten times. Other DNA sequences of this sample code for an identical CDR3. This chain joins TRBV9 and TRBJ2-1; no definite D call. The V gene's germline CDR1 is SGDLS and CDR2 YYNGEE. Trimming took off 0 bases at V and 3 bases at J, with 16 bases between the two ends. This CDR3 contains 17 residues. The CDR3 sequence is CASSVDPPSGIYNEQFF. The CDR3 coding sequence is TGTGCCAGCAGCGTAGACCCCCCTAGTGGTATCTACAATGAGCAGTTCTTC. Filled out from reference TRBV9 and TRBJ2-1, the complete variable domain reads DSGVTQTPKHLITATGQRVTLRCSPRSGDLSVYWYQQSLDQGLQFLIQYYNGEERAKGNILERFSAQQFPDLHSELNLSSLELGDSALYFCASSVDPPSGIYNEQFFGPGTRLTVL.

The rearrangement joins TRBV4-1 to TRBJ2-1; 9 nucleotides match TRBD2. Per the germline V gene, CDR1 is MGHRA and CDR2 is YSYEKL. The ends lost 4 bases at V and 5 bases at J; junction bases unmatched: 6. The CDR3 loop spans 15 amino acids. The CDR3 loop reads CASSRLAGVHNEQFF. CDR3 DNA sequence: TGCGCCAGCAGCCGCTTAGCGGGAGTACACAATGAGCAGTTCTTC.

This clone showed up just a few times. V is TRBV5-1 and J is TRBJ2-7, with TRBD2 matching 12 bases. Germline V gene lookup returns CDR1 SGHRS and CDR2 YFSETQ. CDR3 length equals 16 residues. With V trimmed by 5 bases and J by 0 bases, 6 bases remained unmatched. In DNA, the CDR3 is TGCGCCAGCAGTCGGCTAGCGGGAGGGAGCTCCTACGAGCAGTACTTC. Encoded protein: CASSRLAGGSSYEQYF.

The chain uses TRBV30 and TRBJ1-1; no reliable D call. V dropped 0 bases and J dropped 1 base, with 6 bases sitting between them. The CDR3 is made up of 13 amino acids. Germline loops: CDR1 GTSNPN, CDR2 SVGIG (reference sequence). The CDR3, as DNA: TGTGCCTGGAGTGTCTCCAAGAACACTGAAGCTTTCTTT. Amino acids: CAWSVSKNTEAFF. The whole variable domain, remainder taken from reference TRBV30 and TRBJ1-1, is SQTIHQWPATLVQPVGSPLSLECTVEGTSNPNLYWYRQAAGRGLQLLFYSVGIGQISSEVPQNLSASRPQDRQFILSSKKLLLSDSGFYLCAWSVSKNTEAFFGQGTRLTVV.

The chain recombines TRBV15 with TRBJ2-1, with TRBD2 matching over 9 bases. The CDR3 is 18 amino acids. V gave up 4 bases and J gave up 0 bases; unmatched junction bases: 10. In germline, CDR1 is LNHNV, CDR2 YYDKDF (reference sequence). The CDR3 nucleotides are TGTGCCACCAGCAAGGAGCGGCTAGCGGGAATCTCCTACAATGAGCAGTTCTTC. Encoded protein: CATSKERLAGISYNEQFF.

This clone was counted a few times. The J gene is TRBJ2-1, the V gene TRBV7-8; D gene unclear. The CDR3 extends over 12 amino acids. V shed 2 bases and J shed 8 bases, with 7 bases lying between them. In germline, CDR1 is SGHVS, CDR2 FQNEAQ. CDR3 sequence reads: CASSLWGDEQFF. The DNA for the CDR3 is TGTGCCAGCAGCTTATGGGGTGATGAGCAGTTCTTC.

V and J are TRBV28 and TRBJ1-1; D is unresolved. V was shortened by 8 bases and J by 4 bases, with 17 bases between the two germline ends. The CDR3 is made up of 14 amino acids. Per germline, CDR1 MDHEN and CDR2 SYDVKM. The CDR3: CASPPREGSTEAFF. Here the CDR3 DNA reads TGTGCCAGCCCCCCCCGAGAAGGGAGCACTGAAGCTTTCTTT.

This sequence joins TRBV29-1 and TRBJ2-3, with 7 bases lining up with TRBD1. Germline CDR1 is SQVTM and CDR2 is ANQGSEA. With V trimmed by 7 bases and J by 4 bases, 8 bases remained unmatched. This CDR3 region has 13 residues. Written as DNA, the CDR3 is TGCAGCGCCTCGACAGGGATGGCAGATACGCAGTATTTT. It is translated as CSASTGMADTQYF.

This clone was seen only a few times. The gene calls are TRBV5-6 and TRBJ2-7; no firm D call. The germline gives CDR1 SGHDT, CDR2 YYEEEE. With 0 bases removed from V and 4 bases from J, the gap between germline ends came to 8 bases. The CDR3 runs 13 residues. CDR3 nucleotides: TGTGCCAGCAGCTTGGTGCATCAGTACGAGCAGTACTTC. Protein: CASSLVHQYEQYF. Based on the CDR3 plus reference TRBV5-6 and TRBJ2-7, the full variable domain is DAGVTQSPTHLIKTRGQQVTLRCSPKSGHDTVSWYQQALGQGPQFIFQYYEEEERQRGNFPDRFSGHQFPNYSSELNVNALLLGDSALYLCASSLVHQYEQYFGPGTRLTVT.

This clone came up a few times. This chain uses TRBV9 with TRBJ1-1; perhaps TRBD1 as D (5 bases). Trimming cost V 3 bases and J 0 bases, with 18 bases left between them. This CDR3 has 17 residues. Germline CDR1 SGDLS, CDR2 YYNGEE. The chain's CDR3 is CASSGDSMRGVNTEAFF. DNA of the CDR3: TGTGCCAGCAGCGGAGACTCCATGAGAGGGGTGAACACTGAAGCTTTCTTT.

This clone showed up just a few times. The gene calls are TRBV30 and TRBJ1-1; D is perhaps TRBD1 (6 bases). The CDR3 extends over 16 amino acids. From germline, CDR1 is GTSNPN and CDR2 SVGIG (reference sequence). The V gene lost 0 bases and the J gene lost 2 bases, with 16 bases spanning the gap. CDR3 nucleotide sequence: TGTGCCTGGAGTGTAGGTTCGGGACATAGAAACACTGAAGCTTTCTTT. It codes for CAWSVGSGHRNTEAFF.

The genes are TRBV7-9 and TRBJ2-1; D might be TRBD2 (6 bases). Germline V lookup: CDR1 SEHNR, CDR2 FQNEAQ (reference sequence). The CDR3 extends over 12 amino acids. Trimming took 5 bases from V and 9 from J, leaving 11 bases between them. This CDR3 reads CASSHVGGEQFF. The CDR3 nucleotides are TGTGCCAGCAGCCACGTCGGGGGTGAGCAGTTCTTC.